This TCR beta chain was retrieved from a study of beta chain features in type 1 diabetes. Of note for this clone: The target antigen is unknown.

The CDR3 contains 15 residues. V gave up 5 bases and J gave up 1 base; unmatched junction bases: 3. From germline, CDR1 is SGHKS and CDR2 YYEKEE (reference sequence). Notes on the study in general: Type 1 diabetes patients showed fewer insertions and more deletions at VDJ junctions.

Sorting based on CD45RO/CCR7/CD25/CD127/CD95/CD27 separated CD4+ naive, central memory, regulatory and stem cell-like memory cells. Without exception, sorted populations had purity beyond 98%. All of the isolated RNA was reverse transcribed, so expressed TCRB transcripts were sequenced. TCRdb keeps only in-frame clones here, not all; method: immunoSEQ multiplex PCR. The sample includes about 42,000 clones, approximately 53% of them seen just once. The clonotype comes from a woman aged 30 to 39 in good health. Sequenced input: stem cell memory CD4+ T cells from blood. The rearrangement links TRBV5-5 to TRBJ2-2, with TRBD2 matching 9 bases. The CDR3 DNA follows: TGTGCCAGCAGGGTAGCGGGGGAGAACACCGGGGAGCTGTTTTTT. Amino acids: CASRVAGENTGELFF.